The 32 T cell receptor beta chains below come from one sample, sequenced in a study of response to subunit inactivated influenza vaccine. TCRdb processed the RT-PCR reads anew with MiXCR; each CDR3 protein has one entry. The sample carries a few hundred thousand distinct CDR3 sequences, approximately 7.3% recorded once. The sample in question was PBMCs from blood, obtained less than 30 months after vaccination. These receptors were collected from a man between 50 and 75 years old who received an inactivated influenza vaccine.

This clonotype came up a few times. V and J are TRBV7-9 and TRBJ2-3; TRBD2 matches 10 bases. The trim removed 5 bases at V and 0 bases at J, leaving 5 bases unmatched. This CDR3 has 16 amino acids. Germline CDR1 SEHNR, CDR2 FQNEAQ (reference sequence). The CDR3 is CASSPVAGGSTDTQYF. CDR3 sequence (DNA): TGTGCCAGCAGCCCAGTAGCGGGGGGTAGCACAGATACGCAGTATTTT.

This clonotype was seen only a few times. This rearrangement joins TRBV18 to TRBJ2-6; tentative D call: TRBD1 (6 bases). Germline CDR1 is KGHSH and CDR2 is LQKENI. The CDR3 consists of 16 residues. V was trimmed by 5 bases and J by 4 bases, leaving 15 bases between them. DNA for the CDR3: TGTGCCAGCTCAAGTGTACAGGGTTCAGGGGCCAACGTCCTGACTTTC. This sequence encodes CASSSVQGSGANVLTF. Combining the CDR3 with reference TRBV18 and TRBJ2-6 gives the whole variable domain NAGVMQNPRHLVRRRGQEARLRCSPMKGHSHVYWYRQLPEEGLKFMVYLQKENIIDESGMPKERFSAEFPKEGPSILRIQQVVRGDSAAYFCASSSVQGSGANVLTFGAGSRLTVL.

The CDR3 loop is CASSEEQGTRGKNIQYF. The CDR3 nucleotides are TGTGCCAGCAGCGAGGAACAGGGGACGAGAGGCAAAAACATTCAGTACTTC. The chain carries TRBV9 and TRBJ2-4; TRBD1 matches at 7 bases. The trim removed 3 bases at V and 3 bases at J, leaving 12 bases unmatched. Germline V lookup: CDR1 SGDLS, CDR2 YYNGEE. The CDR3 covers 17 residues.

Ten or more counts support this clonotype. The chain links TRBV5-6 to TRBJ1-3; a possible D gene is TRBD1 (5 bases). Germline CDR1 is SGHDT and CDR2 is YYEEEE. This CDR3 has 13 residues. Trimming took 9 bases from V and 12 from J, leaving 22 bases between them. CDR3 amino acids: CANDEGPRGIIYF. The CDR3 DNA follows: TGTGCCAACGACGAGGGACCCCGGGGGATCATATATTTT. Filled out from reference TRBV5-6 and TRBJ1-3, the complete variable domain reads DAGVTQSPTHLIKTRGQQVTLRCSPKSGHDTVSWYQQALGQGPQFIFQYYEEEERQRGNFPDRFSGHQFPNYSSELNVNALLLGDSALYLCANDEGPRGIIYFGEGSWLTVV.

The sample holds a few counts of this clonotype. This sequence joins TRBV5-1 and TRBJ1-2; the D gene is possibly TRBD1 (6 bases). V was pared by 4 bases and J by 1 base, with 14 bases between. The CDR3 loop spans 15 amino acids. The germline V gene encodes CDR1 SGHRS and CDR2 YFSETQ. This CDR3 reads CASSPTGADNYGYTF. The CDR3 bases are TGCGCCAGCAGCCCGACAGGAGCGGATAACTATGGCTACACCTTC.

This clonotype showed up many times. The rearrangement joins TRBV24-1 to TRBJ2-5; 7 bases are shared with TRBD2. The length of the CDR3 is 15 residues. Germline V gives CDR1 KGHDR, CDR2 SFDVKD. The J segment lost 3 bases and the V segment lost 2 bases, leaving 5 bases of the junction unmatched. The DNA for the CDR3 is TGTGCCACCAGTGATTCCCGGGGGGAGAAAGAGACCCAGTACTTC. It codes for CATSDSRGEKETQYF.

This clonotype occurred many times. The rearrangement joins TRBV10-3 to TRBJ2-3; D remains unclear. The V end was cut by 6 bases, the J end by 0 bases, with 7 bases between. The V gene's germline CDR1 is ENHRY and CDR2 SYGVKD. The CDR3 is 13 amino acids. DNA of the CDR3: TGTGCCATCAGAGGTACGAGCACAGATACGCAGTATTTT. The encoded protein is CAIRGTSTDTQYF.

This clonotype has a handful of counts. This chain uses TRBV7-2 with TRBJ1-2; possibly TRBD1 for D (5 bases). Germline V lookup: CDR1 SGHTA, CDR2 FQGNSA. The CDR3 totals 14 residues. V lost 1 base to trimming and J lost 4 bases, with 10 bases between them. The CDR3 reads CASSLVLGVYGYTF. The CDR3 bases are TGTGCCAGCAGCTTAGTATTAGGGGTCTATGGCTACACCTTC.

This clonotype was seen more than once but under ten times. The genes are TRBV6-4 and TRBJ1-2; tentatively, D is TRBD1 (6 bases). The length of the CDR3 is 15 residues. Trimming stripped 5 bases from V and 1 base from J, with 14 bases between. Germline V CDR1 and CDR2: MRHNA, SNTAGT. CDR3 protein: CASSSRGGLNYGYTF. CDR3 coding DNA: TGTGCCAGCAGTTCCAGGGGAGGTCTTAACTATGGCTACACCTTC.

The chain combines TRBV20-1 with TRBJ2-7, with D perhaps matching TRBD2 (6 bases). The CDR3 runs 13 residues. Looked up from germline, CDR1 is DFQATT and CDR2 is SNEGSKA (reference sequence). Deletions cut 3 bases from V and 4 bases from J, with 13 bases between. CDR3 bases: TGCAGTGCTAGTGATACTAGCTTGTACGAGCAGTACTTC. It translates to CSASDTSLYEQYF.

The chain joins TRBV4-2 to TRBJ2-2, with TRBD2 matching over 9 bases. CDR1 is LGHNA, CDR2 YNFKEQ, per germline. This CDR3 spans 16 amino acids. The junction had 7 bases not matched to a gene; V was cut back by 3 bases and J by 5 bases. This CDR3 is CASSQSGGTATGELFF. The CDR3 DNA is TGTGCCAGCAGCCAGAGCGGGGGGACAGCAACCGGGGAGCTGTTTTTT.

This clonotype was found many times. The CDR3 DNA reads as TGTGCCAGCAGGGCGGGGAGCGATCAGCCCCAGCATTTT. Amino acid sequence: CASRAGSDQPQHF. V usage is TRBV27 and J usage is TRBJ1-5; D ambiguous. CDR1 and CDR2 (germline): MNHEY, SMNVEV (reference sequence). V shed 6 bases and J shed 5 bases, with 11 bases lying between them. The CDR3 length is 13 residues.

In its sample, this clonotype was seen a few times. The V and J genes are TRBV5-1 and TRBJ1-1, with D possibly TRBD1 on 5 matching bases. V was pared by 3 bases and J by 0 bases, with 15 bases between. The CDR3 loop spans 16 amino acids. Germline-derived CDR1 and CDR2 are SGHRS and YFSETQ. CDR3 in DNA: TGCGCCAGCAGCTCGCTTCGGTCGGGGCTGAACACTGAAGCTTTCTTT. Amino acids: CASSSLRSGLNTEAFF.

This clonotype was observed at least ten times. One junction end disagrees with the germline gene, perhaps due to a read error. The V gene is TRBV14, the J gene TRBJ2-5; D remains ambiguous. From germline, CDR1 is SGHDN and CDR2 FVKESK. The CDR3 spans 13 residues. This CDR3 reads CASSQGTKETQYF. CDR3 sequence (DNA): TGTGCCAGCAGTCAAGGAACTAAAGAGACCCAGTACTTC. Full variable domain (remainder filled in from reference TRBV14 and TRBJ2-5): EAGVTQFPSHSVIEKGQTVTLRCDPISGHDNLYWYRRVMGKEIKFLLHFVKESKQDESGMPNNRFLAERTGGTYSTLKVQPAELEDSGVYFCASSQGTKETQYFGPGTRLLVL.

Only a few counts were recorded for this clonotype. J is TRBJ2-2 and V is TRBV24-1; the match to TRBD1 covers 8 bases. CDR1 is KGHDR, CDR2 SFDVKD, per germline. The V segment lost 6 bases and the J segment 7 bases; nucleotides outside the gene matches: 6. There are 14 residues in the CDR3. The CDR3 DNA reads TGTGCCACCAGTCTCAGGGGGCAGAACGGGGAGCTGTTTTTT. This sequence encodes CATSLRGQNGELFF.

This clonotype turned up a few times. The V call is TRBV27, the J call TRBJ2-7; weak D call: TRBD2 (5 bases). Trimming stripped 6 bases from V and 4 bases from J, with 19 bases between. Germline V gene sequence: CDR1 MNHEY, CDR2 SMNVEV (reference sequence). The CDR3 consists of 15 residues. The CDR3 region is CASSPPGGRRYEQYF. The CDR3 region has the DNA TGTGCCAGCAGCCCACCTGGTGGGAGAAGGTACGAGCAGTACTTC.

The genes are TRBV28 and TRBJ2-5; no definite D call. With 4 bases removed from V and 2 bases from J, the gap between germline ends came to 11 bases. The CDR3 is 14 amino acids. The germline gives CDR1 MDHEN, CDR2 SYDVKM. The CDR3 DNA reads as TGTGCCAGCAGTTCCGGTCGGTCTCAAGAGACCCAGTACTTC. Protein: CASSSGRSQETQYF.

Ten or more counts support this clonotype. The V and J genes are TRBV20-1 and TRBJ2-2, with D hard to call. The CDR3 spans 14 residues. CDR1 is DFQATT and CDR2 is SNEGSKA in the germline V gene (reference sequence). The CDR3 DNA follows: TGCAGCACAAGGCCGAGACACAACACCGGGGAGCTGTTTTTT. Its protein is CSTRPRHNTGELFF.

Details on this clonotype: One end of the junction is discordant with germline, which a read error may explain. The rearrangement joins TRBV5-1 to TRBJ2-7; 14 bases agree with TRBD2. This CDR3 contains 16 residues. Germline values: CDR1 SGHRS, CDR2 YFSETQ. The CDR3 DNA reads TGCGCCAGCAGCTTACTAGGGACTAGCGGGAGATACGGGCAGTACTTC. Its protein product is CASSLLGTSGRYGQYF.

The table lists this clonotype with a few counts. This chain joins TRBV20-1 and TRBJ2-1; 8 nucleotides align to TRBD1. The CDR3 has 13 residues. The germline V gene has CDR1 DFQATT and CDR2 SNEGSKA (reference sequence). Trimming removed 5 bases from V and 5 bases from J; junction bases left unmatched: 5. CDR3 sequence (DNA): TGCAGTGCTGCACAGGGGGGCAACAATGAGCAGTTCTTC. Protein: CSAAQGGNNEQFF.

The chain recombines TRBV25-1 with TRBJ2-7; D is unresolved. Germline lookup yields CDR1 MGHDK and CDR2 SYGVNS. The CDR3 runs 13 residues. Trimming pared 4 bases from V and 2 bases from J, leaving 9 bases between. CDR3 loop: CASSGEGTYEQYV. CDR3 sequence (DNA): TGTGCCAGCAGTGGGGAAGGAACCTACGAGCAGTACGTC.

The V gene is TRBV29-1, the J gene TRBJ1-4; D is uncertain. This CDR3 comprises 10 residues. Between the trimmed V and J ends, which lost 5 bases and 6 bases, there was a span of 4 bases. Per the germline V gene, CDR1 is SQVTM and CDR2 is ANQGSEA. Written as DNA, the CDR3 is TGCAGCGTTTTCGATGAAAAACTGTTTTTT. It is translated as CSVFDEKLFF. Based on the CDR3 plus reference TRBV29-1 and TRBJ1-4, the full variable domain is SAVISQKPSRDICQRGTSLTIQCQVDSQVTMMFWYRQQPGQSLTLIATANQGSEATYESGFVIDKFPISRPNLTFSTLTVSNMSPEDSSIYLCSVFDEKLFFGSGTQLSVL.

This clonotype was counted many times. The CDR3 protein is CATSLAGFGEQFF. For the CDR3, the DNA is TGTGCCACCAGCCTAGCGGGGTTTGGTGAGCAGTTCTTC. This rearrangement joins TRBV15 to TRBJ2-1; the match to TRBD2 covers 9 bases. V dropped 5 bases and J dropped 9; count of bases not matched to a gene: 5. CDR1 and CDR2 from the germline V gene are LNHNV and YYDKDF (reference sequence). CDR3 length equals 13 residues.

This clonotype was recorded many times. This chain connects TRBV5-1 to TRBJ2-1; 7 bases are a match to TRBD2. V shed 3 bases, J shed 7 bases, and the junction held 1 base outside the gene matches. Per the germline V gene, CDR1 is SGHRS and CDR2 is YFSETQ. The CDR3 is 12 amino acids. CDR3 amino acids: CASSWGGNEQFF. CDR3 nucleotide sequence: TGCGCCAGCAGCTGGGGGGGGAATGAGCAGTTCTTC.

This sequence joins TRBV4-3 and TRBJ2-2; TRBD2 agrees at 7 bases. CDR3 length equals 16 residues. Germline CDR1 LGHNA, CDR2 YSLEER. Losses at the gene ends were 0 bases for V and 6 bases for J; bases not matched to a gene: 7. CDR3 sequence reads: CASSQDRAGLSGELFF. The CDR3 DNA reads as TGCGCCAGCAGCCAAGATCGAGCGGGGCTTTCCGGGGAGCTGTTTTTT.

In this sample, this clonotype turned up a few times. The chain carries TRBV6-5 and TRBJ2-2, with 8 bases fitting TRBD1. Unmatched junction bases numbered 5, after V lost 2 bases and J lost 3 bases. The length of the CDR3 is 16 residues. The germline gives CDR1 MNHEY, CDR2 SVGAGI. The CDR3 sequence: CASSYPTGADTGELFF. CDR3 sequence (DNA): TGTGCCAGCAGTTACCCGACAGGGGCGGACACCGGGGAGCTGTTTTTT.

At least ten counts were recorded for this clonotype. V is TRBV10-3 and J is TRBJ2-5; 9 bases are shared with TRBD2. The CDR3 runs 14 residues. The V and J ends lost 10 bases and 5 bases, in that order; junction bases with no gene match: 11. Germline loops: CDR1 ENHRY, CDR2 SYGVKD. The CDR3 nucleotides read TGTGCCACCCAGCGACTAGCGGATACGGAGACCCAGTACTTC. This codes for CATQRLADTETQYF.

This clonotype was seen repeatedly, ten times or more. CDR3 protein: CASSFGGAVTGELFF. CDR3 nucleotide sequence: TGTGCCAGCAGTTTTGGAGGGGCAGTCACCGGGGAGCTGTTTTTT. The rearrangement joins TRBV12-3 or TRBV12-4 to TRBJ2-2, with D possibly matching TRBD2 (6 bases). V dropped 3 bases and J dropped 4 bases, with 12 bases sitting between them. This CDR3 is built from 15 residues.

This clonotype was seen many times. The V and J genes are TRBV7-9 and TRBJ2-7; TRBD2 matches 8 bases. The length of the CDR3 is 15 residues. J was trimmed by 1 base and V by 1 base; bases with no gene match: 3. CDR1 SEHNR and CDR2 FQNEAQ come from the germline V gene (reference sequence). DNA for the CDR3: TGTGCCAGCAGCTTAGGGACTAGCCTTTCCTACGAGCAGTACTTC. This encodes CASSLGTSLSYEQYF.

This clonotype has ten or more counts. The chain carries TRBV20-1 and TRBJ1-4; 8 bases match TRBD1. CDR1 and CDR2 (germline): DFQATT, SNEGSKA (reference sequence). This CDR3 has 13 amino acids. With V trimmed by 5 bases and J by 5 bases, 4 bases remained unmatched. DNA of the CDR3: TGCAGTGCTCTTTGGGACAGGAATGAAAAACTGTTTTTT. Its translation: CSALWDRNEKLFF.

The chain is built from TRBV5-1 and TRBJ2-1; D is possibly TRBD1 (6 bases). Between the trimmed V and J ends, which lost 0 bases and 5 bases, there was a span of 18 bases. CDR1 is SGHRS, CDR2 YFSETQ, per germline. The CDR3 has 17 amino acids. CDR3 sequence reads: CASSLGPRGGFDNEQFF. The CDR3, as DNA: TGCGCCAGCAGCTTGGGGCCCAGGGGCGGGTTTGACAATGAGCAGTTCTTC.

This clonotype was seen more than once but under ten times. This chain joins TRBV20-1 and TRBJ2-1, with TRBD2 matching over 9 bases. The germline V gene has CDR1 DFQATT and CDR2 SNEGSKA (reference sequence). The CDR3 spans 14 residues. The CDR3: CRAPGVAGDNEQFF. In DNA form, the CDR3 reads TGCAGGGCCCCAGGGGTAGCGGGAGACAATGAGCAGTTCTTC.